This TCR beta chain stems from a study of T cell responses to AZD1222 COVID-19 vaccine. Study-wide results and caveats: No day 14 peak samples; only post-peak repertoires were characterized.

Repertoires were generated with immunoSEQ multiplex PCR, while TCRdb's copy carries only in-frame clones and drops some. The data contain around 120,000 clones, roughly 90% of them seen just once; the ten biggest clones take up 14%. This CDR3 contains 15 residues. The J segment lost 0 bases and the V segment lost 0 bases, leaving 1 base of the junction unmatched. Germline lookup yields CDR1 LGHNA and CDR2 YSLEER. Remarks on this clone: Its specificity is not known.

This chain links TRBV4-3 with TRBJ1-1; 7 bases align to TRBD1. This material consisted of peripheral blood, taken on day 0 of AZD1222 vaccination. The TCR comes from an adult in good health. The CDR3 DNA reads TGCGCCAGCAGCCAAGAGGGACAGATGAACACTGAAGCTTTCTTT. Amino acid sequence: CASSQEGQMNTEAFF.